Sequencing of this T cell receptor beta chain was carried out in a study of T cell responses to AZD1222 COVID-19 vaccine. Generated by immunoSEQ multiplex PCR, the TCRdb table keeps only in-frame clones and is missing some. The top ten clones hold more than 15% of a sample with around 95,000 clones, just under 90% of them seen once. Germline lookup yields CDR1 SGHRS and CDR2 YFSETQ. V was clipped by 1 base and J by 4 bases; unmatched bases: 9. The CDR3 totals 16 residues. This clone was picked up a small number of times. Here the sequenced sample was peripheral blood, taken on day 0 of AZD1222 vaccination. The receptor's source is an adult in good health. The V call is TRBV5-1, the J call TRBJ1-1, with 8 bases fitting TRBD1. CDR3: CASSLLGQASRTEAFF. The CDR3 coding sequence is TGCGCCAGCAGCTTGTTGGGACAGGCTTCACGCACTGAAGCTTTCTTT.